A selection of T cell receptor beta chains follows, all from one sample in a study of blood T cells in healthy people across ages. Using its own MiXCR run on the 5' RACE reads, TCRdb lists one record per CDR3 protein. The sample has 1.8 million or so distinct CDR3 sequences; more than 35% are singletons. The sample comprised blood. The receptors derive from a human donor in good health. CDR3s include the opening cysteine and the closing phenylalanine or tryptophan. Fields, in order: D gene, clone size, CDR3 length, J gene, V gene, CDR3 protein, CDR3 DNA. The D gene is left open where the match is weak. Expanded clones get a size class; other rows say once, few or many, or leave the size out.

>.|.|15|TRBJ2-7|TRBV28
CASSFRDRGPNEQYF
TGTGCCAGCAGTTTCCGGGACCGCGGGCCCAACGAGCAGTACTTC
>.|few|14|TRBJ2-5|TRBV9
CASSTGTSKETQYF
TGTGCCAGCAGCACAGGGACTTCCAAAGAGACCCAGTACTTC
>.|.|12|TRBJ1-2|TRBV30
CAWSVSFTGYTF
TGTGCCTGGAGTGTATCTTTCACTGGCTACACCTTC
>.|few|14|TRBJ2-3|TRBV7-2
CASSSASSTDTQYF
TGTGCCAGCAGCTCGGCTTCTAGCACAGATACGCAGTATTTT
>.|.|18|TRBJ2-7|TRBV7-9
CASSLGMYGTHTNYEQYF
TGTGCCAGCAGCTTAGGAATGTACGGGACCCATACTAACTACGAGCAGTACTTC
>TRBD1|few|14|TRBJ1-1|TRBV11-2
CATSRGQGNTEAFF
TGTGCCACCAGTAGGGGACAGGGGAACACTGAAGCTTTCTTT
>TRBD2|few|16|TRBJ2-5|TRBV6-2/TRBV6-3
CASSYSDPTSEETQYF
TGTGCCAGCAGTTACTCCGACCCGACTAGCGAAGAGACCCAGTACTTC
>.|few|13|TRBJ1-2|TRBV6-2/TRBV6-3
CASSRQIAYGYTF
TGTGCCAGCAGTCGACAGATAGCCTATGGCTACACCTTC
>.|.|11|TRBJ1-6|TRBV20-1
CSARGRSPLHF
TGCAGTGCTAGGGGACGCTCACCCCTCCACTTT
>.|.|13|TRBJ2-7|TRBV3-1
CASSPSLAYEQYF
TGTGCCAGCAGCCCCTCACTGGCCTACGAGCAGTACTTC
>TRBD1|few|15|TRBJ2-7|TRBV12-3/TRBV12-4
CASSRQGGISYEQYF
TGTGCCAGCAGTCGACAGGGTGGGATCTCCTACGAGCAGTACTTC
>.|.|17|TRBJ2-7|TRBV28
CASSLSKGMRSTYEQYF
TGTGCCAGCAGTTTGTCTAAGGGTATGCGGTCAACCTACGAGCAGTACTTC
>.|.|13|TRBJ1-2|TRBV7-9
CASGVDSSYGYTF
TGTGCCAGCGGCGTCGACAGTAGCTATGGCTACACCTTC
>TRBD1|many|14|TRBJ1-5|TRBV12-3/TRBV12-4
CASSFGQGGQPQHF
TGTGCCAGCAGTTTCGGACAGGGCGGACAGCCCCAGCATTTT
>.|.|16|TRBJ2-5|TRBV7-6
CASSLDSSLAQETQYF
TGTGCCAGCAGTCTTGACTCATCGTTGGCCCAAGAGACCCAGTACTTC
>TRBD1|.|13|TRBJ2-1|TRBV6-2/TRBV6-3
CASSNDRAHEQFF
TGTGCCAGCAGTAACGACAGGGCCCATGAGCAGTTCTTC
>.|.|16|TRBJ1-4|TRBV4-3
CASSQDQGLGGEKLFF
TGCGCCAGCAGCCAAGATCAGGGCTTGGGAGGAGAAAAACTGTTTTTT
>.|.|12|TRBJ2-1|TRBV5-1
CASSLDGERQFF
TGCGCCAGCAGCTTGGACGGGGAGAGGCAGTTCTTC
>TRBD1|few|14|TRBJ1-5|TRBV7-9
CASSRGQEKAIEHF
TGTGCCAGCAGCCGCGGACAGGAGAAAGCCATTGAGCATTTT
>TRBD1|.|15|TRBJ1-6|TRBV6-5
CASSYLGTGDSPPHF
TGTGCCAGCAGTTACCTTGGGACAGGGGATTCACCCCCCCACTTT
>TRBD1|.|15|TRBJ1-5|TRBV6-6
CASSTGTASNQPQHF
TGTGCCAGCAGCACTGGGACAGCTAGCAATCAGCCCCAGCATTTT
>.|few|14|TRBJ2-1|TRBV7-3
CASSLAGPGNEQFF
TGTGCCAGCAGCTTAGCAGGGCCGGGCAATGAGCAGTTCTTC
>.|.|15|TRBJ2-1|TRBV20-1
CSASTAGVDYNEQFF
TGCAGTGCTAGCACCGCAGGGGTGGATTACAATGAGCAGTTCTTC
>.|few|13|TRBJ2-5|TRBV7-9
CASRRTDQETQYF
TGTGCCAGCAGACGGACAGACCAAGAGACCCAGTACTTC
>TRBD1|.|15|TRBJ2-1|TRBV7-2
CASSPYRGSLETQFF
TGTGCCAGCAGCCCGTACAGGGGATCTTTGGAGACCCAGTTCTTC
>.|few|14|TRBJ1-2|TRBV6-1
CASSESGQHYGYTF
TGTGCCAGCAGTGAATCTGGGCAGCATTATGGCTACACCTTC
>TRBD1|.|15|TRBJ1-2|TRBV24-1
CATSEGTGSHYGYTF
TGTGCCACCAGTGAGGGGACAGGGTCGCACTATGGCTACACCTTC
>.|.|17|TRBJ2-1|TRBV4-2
CASSQAQKPSSYNEQFF
TGTGCCAGCAGCCAAGCACAAAAACCGAGCTCCTACAATGAGCAGTTCTTC
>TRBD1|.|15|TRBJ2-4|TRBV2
CASSVFRGLGDIQYF
TGTGCCAGCAGCGTTTTCAGGGGGCTTGGGGACATTCAGTACTTC
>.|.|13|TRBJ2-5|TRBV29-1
CSAKSQYQETQYF
TGCAGCGCAAAGTCCCAGTACCAAGAGACCCAGTACTTC
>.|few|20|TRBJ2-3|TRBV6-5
CASSYLIGDSGVLSTDTQYF
TGTGCCAGCAGTTACTTAATTGGCGATAGCGGAGTACTTAGCACAGATACGCAGTATTTT
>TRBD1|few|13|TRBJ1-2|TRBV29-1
CSVGDRVGSGYTF
TGCAGCGTGGGAGACAGGGTAGGCAGTGGCTACACCTTC
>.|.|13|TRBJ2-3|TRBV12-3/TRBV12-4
CASNGLITDAQYF
TGTGCCAGCAACGGACTGATCACAGATGCGCAGTATTTT
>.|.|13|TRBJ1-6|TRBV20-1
CSVLPVIGSPLHF
TGCAGTGTTCTCCCCGTGATAGGTTCACCCCTCCACTTT
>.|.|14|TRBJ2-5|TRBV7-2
CASSLGWDRETPYF
TGTGCCAGCAGCTTAGGCTGGGATCGCGAGACCCCGTACTTC
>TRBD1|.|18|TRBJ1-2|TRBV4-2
CASSQDPGTGPLIKGYTF
TGTGCCAGCAGCCAAGACCCCGGGACAGGGCCCCTCATAAAAGGCTACACCTTC